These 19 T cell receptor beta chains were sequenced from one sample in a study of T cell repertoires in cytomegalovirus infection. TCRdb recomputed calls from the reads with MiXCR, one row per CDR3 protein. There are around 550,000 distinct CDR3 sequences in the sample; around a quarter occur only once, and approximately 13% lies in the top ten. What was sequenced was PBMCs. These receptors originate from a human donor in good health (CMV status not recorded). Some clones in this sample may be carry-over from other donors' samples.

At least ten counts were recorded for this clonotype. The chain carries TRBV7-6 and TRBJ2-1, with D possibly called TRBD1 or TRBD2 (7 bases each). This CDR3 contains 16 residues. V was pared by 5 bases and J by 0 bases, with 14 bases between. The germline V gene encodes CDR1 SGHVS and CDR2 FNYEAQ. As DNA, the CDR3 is TGTGCCAGCAGCCCAGGGGGGGGGCGCTCCTACAATGAGCAGTTCTTC. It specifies CASSPGGGRSYNEQFF.

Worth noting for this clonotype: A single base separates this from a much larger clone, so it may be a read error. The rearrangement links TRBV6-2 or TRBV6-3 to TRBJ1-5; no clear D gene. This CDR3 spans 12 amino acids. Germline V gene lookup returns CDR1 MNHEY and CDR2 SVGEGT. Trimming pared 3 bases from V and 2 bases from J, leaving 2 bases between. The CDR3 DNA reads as TGTGCCAGCAGTTATCGCAATCAGCCCCAGCATTTT. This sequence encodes CASSYRNQPQHF.

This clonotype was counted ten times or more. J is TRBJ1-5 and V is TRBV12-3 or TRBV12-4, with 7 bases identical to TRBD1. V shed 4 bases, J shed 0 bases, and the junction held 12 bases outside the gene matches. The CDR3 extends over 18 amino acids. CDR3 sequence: CASSSLEGQQYSNQPQHF. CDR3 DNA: TGTGCCAGCAGTTCCCTAGAGGGACAGCAATATAGCAATCAGCCCCAGCATTTT.

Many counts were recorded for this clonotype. The CDR3 region is CASSGPLTSGRTGELFF. In nucleotides, the CDR3 is TGTGCCAGCAGCGGACCATTGACTAGCGGGAGGACCGGGGAGCTGTTTTTT. The J gene is TRBJ2-2, the V gene TRBV7-2, with TRBD2 identical over 13 bases. Looked up from germline, CDR1 is SGHTA and CDR2 is FQGNSA. The V segment lost 5 bases and the J segment 5 bases; nucleotides outside the gene matches: 8. The CDR3 is 17 amino acids. The entire variable domain, with the rest obtained from reference TRBV7-2 and TRBJ2-2, is as follows: GAGVSQSPSNKVTEKGKDVELRCDPISGHTALYWYRQSLGQGLEFLIYFQGNSAPDKSGLPSDRFSAERTGGSVSTLTIQRTQQEDSAVYLCASSGPLTSGRTGELFFGEGSRLTVL.

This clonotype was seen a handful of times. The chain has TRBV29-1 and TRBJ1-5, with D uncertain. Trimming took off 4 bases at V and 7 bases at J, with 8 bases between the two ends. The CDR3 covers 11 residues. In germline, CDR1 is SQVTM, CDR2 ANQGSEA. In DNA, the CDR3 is TGCAGCGTTGCCGAGGTACAGCCCCAGCATTTT. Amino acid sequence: CSVAEVQPQHF.

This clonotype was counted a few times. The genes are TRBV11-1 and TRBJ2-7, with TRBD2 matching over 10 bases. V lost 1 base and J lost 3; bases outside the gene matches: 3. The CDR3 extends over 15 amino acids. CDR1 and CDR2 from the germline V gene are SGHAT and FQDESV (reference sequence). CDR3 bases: TGTGCCAGCAGCTTAGAAACTAGCGGGAACTACGAGCAGTACTTC. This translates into CASSLETSGNYEQYF.

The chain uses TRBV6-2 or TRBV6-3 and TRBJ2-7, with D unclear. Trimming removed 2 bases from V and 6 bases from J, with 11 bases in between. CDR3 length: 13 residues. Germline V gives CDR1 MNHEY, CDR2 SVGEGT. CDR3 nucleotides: TGTGCCAGCAGTTACCAGGCATTCTCCGAGCAGTACGTC. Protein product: CASSYQAFSEQYV.

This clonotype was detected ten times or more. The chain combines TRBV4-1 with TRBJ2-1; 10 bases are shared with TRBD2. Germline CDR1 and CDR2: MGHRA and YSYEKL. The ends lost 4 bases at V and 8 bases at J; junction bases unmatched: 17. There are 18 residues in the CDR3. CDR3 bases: TGCGCCAGCAGCCGAGCGAAGGGACTAGCGATCCCAAAGGATGAGCAGTTCTTC. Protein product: CASSRAKGLAIPKDEQFF.

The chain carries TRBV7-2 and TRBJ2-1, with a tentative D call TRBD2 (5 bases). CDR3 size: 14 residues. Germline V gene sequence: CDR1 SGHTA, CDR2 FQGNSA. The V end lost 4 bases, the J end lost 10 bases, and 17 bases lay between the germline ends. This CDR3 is CASSSPGSFSEQFF. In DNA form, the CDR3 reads TGTGCCAGCAGCTCACCGGGATCCTTTTCGGAGCAGTTCTTC.

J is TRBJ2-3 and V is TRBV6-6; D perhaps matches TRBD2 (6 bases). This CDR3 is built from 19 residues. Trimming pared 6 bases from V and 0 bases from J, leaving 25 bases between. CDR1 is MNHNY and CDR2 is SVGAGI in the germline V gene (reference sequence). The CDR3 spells CASRPLLLSGWASTDTQYF. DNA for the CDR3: TGTGCCAGCAGGCCTCTCCTGTTGAGCGGGTGGGCTAGCACAGATACGCAGTATTTT.

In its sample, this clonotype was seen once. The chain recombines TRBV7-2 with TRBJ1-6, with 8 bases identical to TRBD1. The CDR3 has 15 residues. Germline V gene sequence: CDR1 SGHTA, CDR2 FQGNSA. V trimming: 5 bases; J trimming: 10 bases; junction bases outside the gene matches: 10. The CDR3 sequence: CASSHGQGQVSPLHF. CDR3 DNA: TGTGCCAGCAGCCACGGACAGGGTCAGGTATCACCCCTCCACTTT.

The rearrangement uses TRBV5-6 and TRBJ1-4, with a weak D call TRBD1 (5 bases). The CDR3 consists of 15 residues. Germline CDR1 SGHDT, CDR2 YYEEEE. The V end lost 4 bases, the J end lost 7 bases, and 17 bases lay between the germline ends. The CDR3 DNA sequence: TGTGCCAGCAGCCCCAGACCCGGAGGGGTTGAAAAACTGTTTTTT. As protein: CASSPRPGGVEKLFF.

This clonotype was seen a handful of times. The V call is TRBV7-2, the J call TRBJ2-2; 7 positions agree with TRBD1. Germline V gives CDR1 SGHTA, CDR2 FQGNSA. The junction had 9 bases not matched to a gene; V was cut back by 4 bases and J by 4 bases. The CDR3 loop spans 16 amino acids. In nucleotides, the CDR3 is TGTGCCAGCAGCTCCACGGGACAGACGCCCACCGGGGAGCTGTTTTTT. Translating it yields CASSSTGQTPTGELFF. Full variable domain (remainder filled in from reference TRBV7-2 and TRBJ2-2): GAGVSQSPSNKVTEKGKDVELRCDPISGHTALYWYRQSLGQGLEFLIYFQGNSAPDKSGLPSDRFSAERTGGSVSTLTIQRTQQEDSAVYLCASSSTGQTPTGELFFGEGSRLTVL.

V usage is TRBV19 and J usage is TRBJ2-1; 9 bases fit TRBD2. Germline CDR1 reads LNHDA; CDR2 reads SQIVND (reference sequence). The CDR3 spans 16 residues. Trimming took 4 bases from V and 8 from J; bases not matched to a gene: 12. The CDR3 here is CASSRREGLGTYEQFF. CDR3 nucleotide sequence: TGTGCCAGTAGTAGGCGGGAGGGCCTTGGGACATATGAGCAGTTCTTC.

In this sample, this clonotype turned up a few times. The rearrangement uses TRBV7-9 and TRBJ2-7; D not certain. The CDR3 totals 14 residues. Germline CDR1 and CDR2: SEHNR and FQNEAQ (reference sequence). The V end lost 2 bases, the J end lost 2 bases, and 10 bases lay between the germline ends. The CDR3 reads CASSLNYLTYEQYF. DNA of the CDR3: TGTGCCAGCAGCTTAAACTATTTAACCTACGAGCAGTACTTC.

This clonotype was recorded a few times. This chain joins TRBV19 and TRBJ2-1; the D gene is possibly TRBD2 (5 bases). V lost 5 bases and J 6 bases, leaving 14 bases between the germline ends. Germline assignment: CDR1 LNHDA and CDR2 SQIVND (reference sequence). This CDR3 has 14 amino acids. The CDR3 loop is CASSWRTSTNEQFF. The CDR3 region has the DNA TGTGCCAGTAGTTGGAGGACGTCCACCAATGAGCAGTTCTTC.

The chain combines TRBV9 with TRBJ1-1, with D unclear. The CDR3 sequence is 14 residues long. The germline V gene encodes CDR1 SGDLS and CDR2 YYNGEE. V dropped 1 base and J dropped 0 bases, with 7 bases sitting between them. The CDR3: CASSVNSLNTEAFF. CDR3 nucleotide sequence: TGTGCCAGCAGCGTAAACAGTTTGAACACTGAAGCTTTCTTT.

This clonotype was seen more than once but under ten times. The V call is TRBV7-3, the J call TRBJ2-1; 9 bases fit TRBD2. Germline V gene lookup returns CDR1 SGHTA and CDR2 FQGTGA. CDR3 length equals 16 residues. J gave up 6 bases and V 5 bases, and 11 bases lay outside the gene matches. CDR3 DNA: TGTGCCAGCAGCCCAAGTCGGGCTAGCGGGATCAATGAGCAGTTCTTC. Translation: CASSPSRASGINEQFF. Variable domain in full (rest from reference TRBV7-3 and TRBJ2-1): GAGVSQTPSNKVTEKGKYVELRCDPISGHTALYWYRQSLGQGPEFLIYFQGTGAADDSGLPNDRFFAVRPEGSVSTLKIQRTERGDSAVYLCASSPSRASGINEQFFGPGTRLTVL.

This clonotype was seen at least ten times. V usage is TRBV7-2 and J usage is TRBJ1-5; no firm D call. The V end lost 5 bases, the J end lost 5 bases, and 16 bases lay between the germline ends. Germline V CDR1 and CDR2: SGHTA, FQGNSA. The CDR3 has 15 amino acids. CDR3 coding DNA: TGTGCCAGCAGCCCCGGGCCAGGTGATTATCAGCCCCAGCATTTT. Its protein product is CASSPGPGDYQPQHF. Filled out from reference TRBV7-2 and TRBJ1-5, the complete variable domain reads GAGVSQSPSNKVTEKGKDVELRCDPISGHTALYWYRQSLGQGLEFLIYFQGNSAPDKSGLPSDRFSAERTGGSVSTLTIQRTQQEDSAVYLCASSPGPGDYQPQHFGDGTRLSIL.